This TCR beta chain was documented in a study of OX40 agonist ivuxolimab in advanced cancers. Overall study context: One hepatocellular carcinoma and a couple of cutaneous melanoma patients partially responded. Whole-study findings and limits: At 0.1 to 3.0 mg/kg and by week 6, clonal expansion occurred in CD4+ and CD8+ blood T cells.

Remarks on this clone: Antigen: not known.

CDR3 length: 17 amino acids. V was trimmed by 5 bases and J by 0 bases, leaving 20 bases between them. The germline V gene encodes CDR1 MNHEY and CDR2 SMNVEV (reference sequence). Sampling of blood occurred at baseline, cycle 4 day 1, and cycle 7 day 1. Sequencing was performed with immunoSEQ multiplex PCR; in TCRdb, only in-frame clones are kept and a portion is missing. The sample has 25,000 to 35,000 clones, roughly 74% seen once; the top ten hold roughly 12%. This clonotype was sampled from an adult with an advanced solid tumor such as melanoma, head and neck, liver or kidney cancer. The chain is built from TRBV27 and TRBJ2-7; D possibly matches TRBD1 or TRBD2 (6 bases each). The sequencing used CD4+ or CD8+ T cells sorted from blood, collected in a trial of the OX40 agonist ivuxolimab. The CDR3 region is CASSPAGRDTSSYEQYF. The DNA of the CDR3 is TGTGCCAGCAGTCCGGCGGGGCGGGACACTAGCTCCTACGAGCAGTACTTC.